This T cell receptor beta chain comes out of a study of cytomegalovirus exposure and HLA in healthy donors. Primers: 60 Vbeta forward and 13 Jbeta reverse. Libraries were prepared by immunoSEQ multiplex PCR; TCRdb keeps only in-frame clonotypes and omits some of them. The repertoire has about 130,000 clones, approximately 85% of them found once; the top ten carry about 6.7%. Trimming removed 2 bases from V and 7 bases from J; junction bases left unmatched: 4. This CDR3 has 15 amino acids. The germline CDR1 and CDR2 sequences are MGHRA and YSYEKL. The receptor was isolated from a woman aged 25 to 45 in good health and CMV-seropositive. V usage is TRBV4-1 and J usage is TRBJ1-6; 8 bases match TRBD1. The sequencing input was PBMCs. The CDR3 DNA is TGCGCCAGCAGCCAACTGGACAGGGAGAATTCACCCCTCCACTTT. Residues: CASSQLDRENSPLHF.